This TCR beta chain comes out of a study of cytomegalovirus exposure and HLA in healthy donors. The study's findings and limits: The authors enumerated 150 to 200 TCR beta chains as linked to cytomegalovirus. Earlier results showed most TCR beta V segments being productive about 87% or about 30% of the time.

Comment on this clone: What it recognizes is unknown.

The CDR3 totals 16 residues. Germline V lookup: CDR1 SGHRS, CDR2 YFSETQ. V was pared by 4 bases and J by 4 bases, with 12 bases of the junction left unmatched. With 60 Vbeta and 13 Jbeta primers, the PCR was carried out. The protocol was immunoSEQ multiplex PCR, while the TCRdb copy is restricted to in-frame clones and leaves out a portion. The sample carries a few hundred thousand clones, about 70% recorded once. The sample consisted of PBMCs. V and J are TRBV5-1 and TRBJ1-1, with 8 bases lining up with TRBD1. The clonotype was recovered from a woman aged 25-40 years in good health and CMV-seronegative. CDR3 sequence: CASSGGDRRLGTEAFF. CDR3 sequence (DNA): TGCGCCAGCAGCGGCGGGGACAGGAGATTGGGCACTGAAGCTTTCTTT.